This T cell receptor (beta chain) comes out of a study of identical twins. Study-level results: Excess sharing by twins proved weaker in beta out-of-frame sequences.

V was shortened by 8 bases and J by 6 bases, with 14 bases between the two germline ends. This CDR3 comprises 14 residues. Germline V gene lookup returns CDR1 LNHNV and CDR2 YYDKDF (reference sequence). This clonotype was observed many times. Its antigen is not known. cDNA molecules carried unique molecular identifiers, and template switching added a universal primer site. TCRdb reprocessed the 5' RACE reads via MiXCR and lists one record per CDR3 protein. Found here are 650,000 to 800,000 distinct CDR3 sequences, 8.6% of them singletons; the top ten hold around 0.98%. The same sample was also used in a study of yellow fever vaccine responses in identical twins.

The genes are TRBV15 and TRBJ1-6; D perhaps matches TRBD1 (6 bases). This TCR was recovered from a woman aged 18-29 years in good health. The sample comprised PBMCs. DNA of the CDR3: TGTGCCACCCGTCGGGGGGCGGGTAATTCACCCCTCCACTTT. It codes for CATRRGAGNSPLHF.